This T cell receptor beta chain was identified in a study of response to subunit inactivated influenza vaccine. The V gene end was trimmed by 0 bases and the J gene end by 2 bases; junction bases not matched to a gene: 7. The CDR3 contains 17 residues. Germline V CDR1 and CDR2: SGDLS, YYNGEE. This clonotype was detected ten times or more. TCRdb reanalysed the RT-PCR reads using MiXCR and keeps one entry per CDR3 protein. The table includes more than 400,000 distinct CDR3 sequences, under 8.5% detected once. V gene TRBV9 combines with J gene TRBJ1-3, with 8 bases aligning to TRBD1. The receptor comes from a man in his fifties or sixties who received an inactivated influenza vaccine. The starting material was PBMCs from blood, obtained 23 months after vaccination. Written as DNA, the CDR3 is TGTGCCAGCAGCGTAGCTTCTGGACAGGGACCTGGAAACACCATATATTTT. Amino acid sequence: CASSVASGQGPGNTIYF.